These 19 T cell receptor beta chains share one sample of origin, sequenced in a study of blood T cell repertoires in COVID-19. Generated by immunoSEQ multiplex PCR, the TCRdb table keeps only in-frame clones and is missing some. In the table there are some 130,000 clones, roughly two thirds of which are singletons. Sequencing used peripheral blood. These receptors came from a woman aged 70 to 79 with acute or convalescent COVID-19.

DNA for the CDR3: TGTGCCAGCAGTGAAGGACAGGGGGCCCCAACTAACTATGGCTACACCTTC. This codes for CASSEGQGAPTNYGYTF. The V call is TRBV6-1, the J call TRBJ1-2; 10 bases fit TRBD1. J gave up 0 bases and V 1 base, and 5 bases lay outside the gene matches. Germline lookup yields CDR1 MNHNS and CDR2 SASEGT. This CDR3 has 17 amino acids.

The chain combines TRBV6-5 with TRBJ1-5; D possibly corresponds to TRBD1 (5 bases). V was pared by 7 bases and J by 0 bases, with 13 bases between. CDR1 is MNHEY, CDR2 SVGAGI, per germline. The CDR3 extends over 15 amino acids. The CDR3 region is CASKDSYYSNQPQHF. CDR3 bases: TGTGCCAGCAAAGACAGCTATTATAGCAATCAGCCCCAGCATTTT.

This chain uses TRBV2 with TRBJ2-3, with D perhaps matching TRBD1 (6 bases). The germline V and J ends were trimmed by 6 bases and 2 bases, with 12 bases remaining between them. Germline V gene sequence: CDR1 SNHLY, CDR2 FYNNEI. The CDR3 runs 14 residues. The CDR3 sequence: CASRRTGTTDTQYF. The CDR3 DNA is TGTGCCAGCAGGCGAACAGGGACCACAGATACGCAGTATTTT.

This chain uses TRBV12-5 with TRBJ1-5, with 8 bases matching TRBD1. Germline V gene data show CDR1 as LGHNT and CDR2 as FRNRAP. The CDR3 is 14 amino acids. J gave up 2 bases and V 5 bases, and 2 bases lay outside the gene matches. Here the CDR3 reads CASGPTGGNQPQHF. In nucleotides, the CDR3 is TGTGCTAGTGGTCCGACAGGGGGCAATCAGCCCCAGCATTTT.

This chain links TRBV6-6 with TRBJ1-5; 9 bases match TRBD1. Trimming took 4 bases from V and 6 from J; bases not matched to a gene: 4. This CDR3 has 14 amino acids. Per germline, CDR1 MNHNY and CDR2 SVGAGI (reference sequence). CDR3 sequence reads: CASSLEDRGQPQHF. The CDR3 nucleotides read TGTGCCAGCAGTTTAGAGGACAGGGGTCAGCCCCAGCATTTT.

This clone came up a few times. The CDR3 spells CASSLDRGFGYTF. Here the CDR3 DNA reads TGTGCCAGCAGCCTGGACAGGGGATTTGGCTACACCTTC. V is TRBV12-3 or TRBV12-4 and J is TRBJ1-2; 9 nucleotides line up with TRBD1. J lost 7 bases, V lost 6 bases, and 6 bases had no gene match. The CDR3 contains 13 residues.

Comment on this clone: With a much larger clone just one base away, this may be a read error. The rearrangement links TRBV5-4 to TRBJ1-1, with a tentative D call TRBD1 (5 bases). Germline V gene sequence: CDR1 SGHNT, CDR2 YYREEE (reference sequence). V was trimmed by 4 bases and J by 0 bases, leaving 7 bases between them. The CDR3 totals 13 residues. The CDR3 sequence is CASSRQMNTEAFF. As DNA, the CDR3 is TGTGCCAGCAGCCGACAGATGAACACTGAAGCTTTCTTT. Supplemented by reference TRBV5-4 and TRBJ1-1, the full variable domain reads ETGVTQSPTHLIKTRGQQVTLRCSSQSGHNTVSWYQQALGQGPQFIFQYYREEENGRGNFPPRFSGLQFPNYSSELNVNALELDDSALYLCASSRQMNTEAFFGQGTRLTVV.

This clone was seen a single time. The genes are TRBV29-1 and TRBJ2-7; 7 nucleotides align to TRBD1. Germline values: CDR1 SQVTM, CDR2 ANQGSEA. V trimming: 1 base; J trimming: 3 bases; junction bases outside the gene matches: 6. The length of the CDR3 is 14 residues. The CDR3 bases are TGCAGCGTTGAAGGCCAGGGGGACGGCTACGAGCAGTACTTC. Translating it yields CSVEGQGDGYEQYF.

V gene TRBV7-2 combines with J gene TRBJ1-6, with D unresolved. CDR3 size: 12 residues. V lost 2 bases, J lost 10 bases, and 6 bases lay in between. CDR1 SGHTA and CDR2 FQGNSA come from the germline V gene. The CDR3 reads CASSLPSSPLHF. The DNA of the CDR3 is TGTGCCAGCAGCTTACCTAGCTCACCCCTCCACTTT.

This clone has just a few counts. This chain joins TRBV6-5 and TRBJ1-1, with a weak D call TRBD1 (5 bases). CDR3 length: 13 residues. V lost 10 bases and J lost 0, with 12 bases in between. Germline V gives CDR1 MNHEY, CDR2 SVGAGI. CDR3 sequence reads: CATGRGLNTEAFF. CDR3 coding DNA: TGTGCCACCGGACGGGGGTTGAACACTGAAGCTTTCTTT.

This clone showed up just once. The V gene is TRBV3-1 (or the pseudogene TRBV3-2), the J gene TRBJ2-7; D is possibly TRBD1 (6 bases). CDR3 length: 13 amino acids. Germline assignment: CDR1 LGHDT and CDR2 YNNKEL (reference sequence). The germline V and J ends were trimmed by 0 bases and 7 bases, with 10 bases remaining between them. The CDR3 region is CASSQDTGLEQYF. The CDR3 region has the DNA TGTGCCAGCAGCCAAGACACAGGGCTTGAGCAGTACTTC.

The chain carries TRBV27 and TRBJ1-6; 9 bases are shared with TRBD1. CDR3 length: 15 residues. J gave up 4 bases and V 7 bases, and 5 bases lay outside the gene matches. Germline values: CDR1 MNHEY, CDR2 SMNVEV (reference sequence). CDR3 residues: CASKTGGRYNSPLHF. CDR3 bases: TGTGCCAGCAAGACAGGGGGTCGTTATAATTCACCCCTCCACTTT.

This rearrangement joins TRBV28 to TRBJ2-4; 11 bases map to TRBD2. V lost 3 bases and J lost 1; bases outside the gene matches: 8. Germline loops: CDR1 MDHEN, CDR2 SYDVKM. CDR3 length: 18 residues. The CDR3 DNA sequence: TGTGCCAGCAGTTTGGTTAGCGGGAGGGCGGCGGCCAAAAACATTCAGTACTTC. Translation: CASSLVSGRAAAKNIQYF.

This chain connects TRBV30 to TRBJ2-1; 7 bases align to TRBD2. This CDR3 comprises 16 residues. Per the germline V gene, CDR1 is GTSNPN and CDR2 is SVGIG (reference sequence). The V gene end was trimmed by 0 bases and the J gene end by 10 bases; junction bases not matched to a gene: 15. The CDR3 DNA reads as TGTGCCTGGAGTGTAATGGATGGGGGGGAAATAGAGGAGCAGTTCTTC. Translating gives CAWSVMDGGEIEEQFF.

The chain recombines TRBV15 with TRBJ2-7; D might be TRBD1 (6 bases). The germline gives CDR1 LNHNV, CDR2 YYDKDF (reference sequence). CDR3 length: 13 amino acids. Trimming stripped 5 bases from V and 7 bases from J, with 15 bases between. DNA of the CDR3: TGTGCCACCAGCCGGGACACCCCTAGGGAGCAGTACTTC. Protein: CATSRDTPREQYF.

In DNA, the CDR3 is TGCGCCAGCAGCCGGGAAAGGACAGGGTATAATGGCTACACCTTC. Translating it yields CASSRERTGYNGYTF. V is TRBV4-3 and J is TRBJ1-2; 8 nucleotides agree with TRBD1. Germline CDR1 LGHNA, CDR2 YSLEER. The CDR3 runs 15 residues. Trimming at V came to 4 bases and at J to 6 bases, leaving 10 bases not matched to a gene.

The J gene is TRBJ2-7, the V gene TRBV10-1; 9 positions agree with TRBD1. Germline CDR1 is WNHNN and CDR2 is SYGVQD (reference sequence). Trimming cost V 5 bases and J 1 base; bases outside gene matches: 6. The CDR3 is 15 residues long. CDR3 in amino acids: CASSPGQGWSYEQYF. DNA for the CDR3: TGCGCCAGCAGTCCCGGACAGGGGTGGTCCTACGAGCAGTACTTC.

V is TRBV6-5 and J is TRBJ1-2; TRBD1 matches at 8 bases. Germline V gene sequence: CDR1 MNHEY, CDR2 SVGAGI. The CDR3 is 16 residues long. Losses at the gene ends were 4 bases for V and 3 bases for J; bases not matched to a gene: 10. DNA of the CDR3: TGTGCCAGCAGTTCAGAGCAACCGGGACAGGACTATGGCTACACCTTC. Translation: CASSSEQPGQDYGYTF.

The genes are TRBV19 and TRBJ2-5, with D uncertain. The CDR3 runs 13 residues. Germline values: CDR1 LNHDA, CDR2 SQIVND (reference sequence). V was trimmed by 1 base and J by 3 bases, leaving 6 bases between them. The CDR3: CASSIARKETQYF. CDR3 DNA: TGTGCCAGTAGTATAGCCAGGAAAGAGACCCAGTACTTC.